These T cell receptor beta chains were read from a single sample in a study of blood T cell repertoires in COVID-19. Some clones are missing from TCRdb's copy, which holds only in-frame ones; the method was immunoSEQ multiplex PCR. The sample consists of roughly 200,000 clones, around four fifths of them appearing once. The sequencing input was PBMCs or T cells enriched from blood (not recorded which). These receptors came from a man in his forties who had recovered from COVID-19. The CDR3 runs from the conserved cysteine through the conserved F or W. D genes are given only for firm matches. Clone sizes are given selectively: once, few, many, or a class where the clone is expanded.

v_call: TRBV27
j_call: TRBJ2-1
d_call: TRBD2
clone_size: NA
cdr3_aa: CASRSLAGQLYNEQFF
cdr3_nt: TGTGCCAGCAGAAGTCTAGCGGGCCAGCTCTACAATGAGCAGTTCTTC

v_call: TRBV18
j_call: TRBJ2-5
d_call: TRBD1
clone_size: NA
cdr3_aa: CASSPGQGAETQYF
cdr3_nt: TGTGCCAGCTCACCGGGACAGGGGGCTGAGACCCAGTACTTC

v_call: TRBV3-1/TRBV3-2
j_call: TRBJ2-7
d_call: NA
clone_size: NA
cdr3_aa: CASSQGLTYEQYF
cdr3_nt: TGTGCCAGCAGCCAAGGACTTACCTACGAGCAGTACTTC

v_call: TRBV7-8
j_call: TRBJ1-5
d_call: NA
clone_size: NA
cdr3_aa: CASSGRPGGESSNQPQHF
cdr3_nt: TGTGCCAGCAGCGGGCGTCCCGGGGGGGAGTCAAGCAATCAGCCCCAGCATTTT

v_call: TRBV28
j_call: TRBJ1-2
d_call: NA
clone_size: NA
cdr3_aa: CASSARDKPYGYTF
cdr3_nt: TGTGCCAGCAGTGCTAGGGACAAACCCTATGGCTACACCTTC

v_call: TRBV21-1
j_call: TRBJ1-1
d_call: NA
clone_size: NA
cdr3_aa: CASSKGRNPPGAEAFF
cdr3_nt: TGTGCCAGCAGCAAAGGCAGGAACCCACCGGGGGCTGAAGCTTTCTTT

v_call: TRBV7-9
j_call: TRBJ2-1
d_call: TRBD2
clone_size: NA
cdr3_aa: CASMGPRGRDPQYNEQFF
cdr3_nt: TGTGCCAGCATGGGCCCGCGCGGGAGGGACCCTCAATACAATGAGCAGTTCTTC

v_call: TRBV5-1
j_call: TRBJ2-1
d_call: NA
clone_size: NA
cdr3_aa: CASSPSTAEVLLQFF
cdr3_nt: TGCGCCAGCAGCCCGTCGACAGCCGAGGTTCTCCTTCAGTTCTTC

v_call: TRBV19
j_call: TRBJ2-7
d_call: TRBD1
clone_size: NA
cdr3_aa: CASSIVGQDYEQYF
cdr3_nt: TGTGCCAGTAGTATAGTGGGACAGGACTACGAGCAGTACTTC

v_call: TRBV7-9
j_call: TRBJ1-2
d_call: TRBD1
clone_size: NA
cdr3_aa: CASSSDRGNGYTF
cdr3_nt: TGTGCCAGCAGCTCGGACAGGGGAAATGGCTACACCTTC

v_call: TRBV27
j_call: TRBJ1-2
d_call: TRBD1
clone_size: NA
cdr3_aa: CASSLRGQDGYTF
cdr3_nt: TGTGCCAGCAGTTTAAGGGGGCAGGATGGCTACACCTTC

v_call: TRBV4-2
j_call: TRBJ2-1
d_call: TRBD2
clone_size: many
cdr3_aa: CASSQDGLAGGNEQFF
cdr3_nt: TGTGCCAGCAGCCAAGATGGACTAGCGGGAGGGAATGAGCAGTTCTTC

v_call: TRBV7-2
j_call: TRBJ1-1
d_call: NA
clone_size: NA
cdr3_aa: CASSSNPAFTEAFF
cdr3_nt: TGTGCCAGCAGCTCGAACCCCGCGTTCACTGAAGCTTTCTTT

v_call: TRBV29-1
j_call: TRBJ2-5
d_call: TRBD1
clone_size: NA
cdr3_aa: CSVEGQVQETQYF
cdr3_nt: TGCAGCGTAGAGGGACAGGTCCAAGAGACCCAGTACTTC

v_call: TRBV24-1
j_call: TRBJ2-1
d_call: NA
clone_size: few
cdr3_aa: CATSDSKYNEQFF
cdr3_nt: TGTGCCACCAGTGATTCTAAGTACAATGAGCAGTTCTTC

v_call: TRBV6-5
j_call: TRBJ2-7
d_call: TRBD1
clone_size: NA
cdr3_aa: CASSYGTGGDYEQYF
cdr3_nt: TGTGCCAGCAGTTACGGGACAGGGGGCGATTACGAGCAGTACTTC

v_call: TRBV4-2
j_call: TRBJ2-2
d_call: TRBD2
clone_size: NA
cdr3_aa: CASSQETSGNTGELFF
cdr3_nt: TGTGCCAGCAGCCAAGAGACTAGCGGGAATACCGGGGAGCTGTTTTTT

v_call: TRBV7-8
j_call: TRBJ2-1
d_call: TRBD2
clone_size: NA
cdr3_aa: CASSALPGLGSGMKNNEQFF
cdr3_nt: TGTGCCAGCAGCGCGCTACCGGGACTAGGTTCTGGGATGAAGAACAATGAGCAGTTCTTC

v_call: TRBV28
j_call: TRBJ1-2
d_call: NA
clone_size: NA
cdr3_aa: CAVHPGGHYGYTF
cdr3_nt: TGTGCCGTACACCCGGGAGGACACTATGGCTACACCTTC

v_call: TRBV7-2
j_call: TRBJ2-1
d_call: NA
clone_size: NA
cdr3_aa: CASSLVGGVDEQFF
cdr3_nt: TGTGCCAGCAGCTTAGTAGGCGGAGTCGATGAGCAGTTCTTC

v_call: TRBV6-5
j_call: TRBJ2-7
d_call: NA
clone_size: NA
cdr3_aa: CASRLPFSADYEQYF
cdr3_nt: TGTGCCAGCAGACTACCCTTCTCCGCCGACTACGAGCAGTACTTC

v_call: TRBV5-8
j_call: TRBJ2-1
d_call: TRBD2
clone_size: NA
cdr3_aa: CASSLEASSGYNEQFF
cdr3_nt: TGTGCCAGCAGCTTGGAGGCGTCTAGCGGCTACAATGAGCAGTTCTTC

v_call: TRBV11-3
j_call: TRBJ2-2
d_call: NA
clone_size: NA
cdr3_aa: CASSNPSRTGSRDTGELFF
cdr3_nt: TGTGCCAGCAGCAACCCTTCTAGGACTGGGTCGAGGGACACCGGGGAGCTGTTTTTT

v_call: TRBV2
j_call: TRBJ2-1
d_call: NA
clone_size: NA
cdr3_aa: CASSVRTASSYNEQFF
cdr3_nt: TGTGCCAGCAGTGTAAGGACAGCGAGCTCCTACAATGAGCAGTTCTTC

v_call: TRBV11-3
j_call: TRBJ2-3
d_call: NA
clone_size: once
cdr3_aa: CASSLGGTSDGTDTQYF
cdr3_nt: TGTGCCAGCAGCTTAGGCGGGACCTCAGATGGTACAGATACGCAGTATTTT

v_call: TRBV4-3
j_call: TRBJ1-2
d_call: NA
clone_size: once
cdr3_aa: CASSQEGAPTGYTF
cdr3_nt: TGCGCCAGCAGCCAAGAAGGGGCCCCGACCGGCTACACCTTC

v_call: TRBV18
j_call: TRBJ2-1
d_call: TRBD2
clone_size: NA
cdr3_aa: CASSPPILADYNEQFF
cdr3_nt: TGTGCCAGCTCACCACCCATCCTAGCGGACTACAATGAGCAGTTCTTC

v_call: TRBV5-1
j_call: TRBJ2-5
d_call: TRBD1
clone_size: NA
cdr3_aa: CASSMGQGKYETQYF
cdr3_nt: TGCGCCAGCAGCATGGGACAGGGGAAGTATGAGACCCAGTACTTC

v_call: TRBV6-5
j_call: TRBJ1-4
d_call: NA
clone_size: NA
cdr3_aa: CASSFRFQNEKLFF
cdr3_nt: TGTGCCAGCAGTTTCAGGTTTCAGAATGAAAAACTGTTTTTT

v_call: TRBV7-3
j_call: TRBJ1-1
d_call: NA
clone_size: NA
cdr3_aa: CASSPAFNTEAFF
cdr3_nt: TGTGCCAGCAGCCCCGCGTTTAACACTGAAGCTTTCTTT

v_call: TRBV23-1
j_call: TRBJ1-5
d_call: NA
clone_size: NA
cdr3_aa: CASSQRQNQPQHF
cdr3_nt: TGCGCCAGCAGTCAGCGGCAGAATCAGCCCCAGCATTTT

v_call: TRBV19
j_call: TRBJ1-5
d_call: NA
clone_size: NA
cdr3_aa: CASSITTAGNQPQHF
cdr3_nt: TGTGCCAGTAGTATAACGACAGCGGGGAATCAGCCCCAGCATTTT

v_call: TRBV28
j_call: TRBJ1-1
d_call: NA
clone_size: NA
cdr3_aa: CASHFAWGGNTEAFF
cdr3_nt: TGTGCCAGCCACTTTGCCTGGGGAGGGAACACTGAAGCTTTCTTT

v_call: TRBV19
j_call: TRBJ1-2
d_call: TRBD1
clone_size: NA
cdr3_aa: CASSLGQAYYGYTF
cdr3_nt: TGTGCCAGTAGTCTTGGACAGGCATACTATGGCTACACCTTC

v_call: TRBV28
j_call: TRBJ2-7
d_call: NA
clone_size: NA
cdr3_aa: CASSSLGTAGRDEQYF
cdr3_nt: TGTGCCAGCAGTTCCCTTGGGACAGCGGGTCGGGACGAGCAGTACTTC

v_call: TRBV30
j_call: TRBJ1-2
d_call: NA
clone_size: NA
cdr3_aa: CAWSRRTDSYGYTF
cdr3_nt: TGTGCCTGGAGCCGCCGGACAGATTCCTATGGCTACACCTTC

v_call: TRBV7-8
j_call: TRBJ1-4
d_call: TRBD1
clone_size: NA
cdr3_aa: CASSWTGVNEKLFF
cdr3_nt: TGTGCCAGCAGCTGGACAGGAGTTAATGAAAAACTGTTTTTT

v_call: TRBV30
j_call: TRBJ2-3
d_call: NA
clone_size: once
cdr3_aa: CAWNTGMVTDTQYF
cdr3_nt: TGTGCCTGGAACACGGGGATGGTCACAGATACGCAGTATTTT

v_call: TRBV3-1/TRBV3-2
j_call: TRBJ1-6
d_call: NA
clone_size: NA
cdr3_aa: CASSLQGGGSPLHF
cdr3_nt: TGTGCCAGCAGTCTTCAGGGAGGCGGGTCACCCCTCCACTTT

v_call: TRBV7-2
j_call: TRBJ2-7
d_call: TRBD1
clone_size: NA
cdr3_aa: CASSPGTGVAYEQYF
cdr3_nt: TGTGCCAGCAGCCCTGGGACAGGGGTGGCTTACGAGCAGTACTTC

v_call: TRBV30
j_call: TRBJ1-1
d_call: NA
clone_size: NA
cdr3_aa: CAWIGSWYTEAFF
cdr3_nt: TGTGCCTGGATCGGGAGTTGGTACACTGAAGCTTTCTTT

v_call: TRBV9
j_call: TRBJ2-2
d_call: TRBD2
clone_size: NA
cdr3_aa: CASSLRLAANTGELFF
cdr3_nt: TGTGCCAGCAGCCTCCGACTAGCGGCGAACACCGGGGAGCTGTTTTTT

v_call: TRBV9
j_call: TRBJ1-2
d_call: NA
clone_size: NA
cdr3_aa: CASSVDWAAPSYTF
cdr3_nt: TGTGCCAGCAGCGTAGATTGGGCAGCTCCCAGCTACACCTTC

v_call: TRBV11-3
j_call: TRBJ1-6
d_call: NA
clone_size: NA
cdr3_aa: CASSEGLNSPLHF
cdr3_nt: TGTGCCAGCAGCGAGGGCCTTAATTCACCCCTCCACTTT

v_call: TRBV6-4
j_call: TRBJ2-2
d_call: NA
clone_size: NA
cdr3_aa: CASSDQGIGTGELFF
cdr3_nt: TGTGCCAGCAGTGACCAGGGTATCGGCACCGGGGAGCTGTTTTTT